These 8 T cell receptor beta chains were all obtained from the same sample, sequenced in a study of early T cells in non-severe SARS-CoV-2 infection. TCRdb itself ran the 5' RACE reads through MiXCR, one entry per CDR3 protein. The data contain about 130,000 distinct CDR3 sequences, 15% of them singletons. The sample was whole blood. All receptors derive from an adult who was a healthcare worker with PCR-confirmed SARS-CoV-2 infection or an uninfected control (not recorded which).

The chain employs TRBV4-2 and TRBJ2-7; 7 bases are a match to TRBD1. The V and J ends lost 4 bases and 13 bases, in that order; junction bases with no gene match: 7. Germline assignment: CDR1 LGHNA and CDR2 YNFKEQ. The CDR3 length is 11 residues. In DNA, the CDR3 is TGTGCCAGCAGCCTCAACGGACAGGCCTACTTC. Translation gives CASSLNGQAYF.

The genes are TRBV5-1 and TRBJ2-5; 10 bases align to TRBD1. Looked up from germline, CDR1 is SGHRS and CDR2 is YFSETQ. This CDR3 region has 14 residues. Trimming cost V 4 bases and J 3 bases; bases outside gene matches: 3. The chain's CDR3 is CASSLDRGEETQYF. CDR3 nucleotides: TGCGCCAGCAGCCTGGACAGGGGGGAAGAGACCCAGTACTTC.

The V call is TRBV13, the J call TRBJ2-5; either TRBD1 or TRBD2 may fit D (6 bases each). The germline V and J ends were trimmed by 7 bases and 5 bases, with 17 bases remaining between them. This CDR3 spans 14 amino acids. CDR1 PRHDT and CDR2 FYEKMQ come from the germline V gene (reference sequence). Here the CDR3 DNA reads TGTGCCAGCACCGTCCGGAGGGGGGAGGAGACCCAGTACTTC. This codes for CASTVRRGEETQYF.

The chain joins TRBV29-1 to TRBJ2-3; TRBD2 is a possible D gene (8 bases). Per germline, CDR1 SQVTM and CDR2 ANQGSEA. The CDR3 totals 15 residues. Trimming took off 4 bases at V and 4 bases at J, with 18 bases between the two ends. The CDR3 here is CSVVGRGRRPDTQYF. CDR3 bases: TGCAGCGTTGTCGGGAGGGGGCGCAGACCAGATACGCAGTATTTT.

J is TRBJ2-4 and V is TRBV4-2; 10 bases match TRBD1. Unmatched junction bases numbered 2, after V lost 4 bases and J lost 8 bases. CDR3 length: 13 residues. CDR1 LGHNA and CDR2 YNFKEQ come from the germline V gene. CDR3 loop: CASSRDRGDIQYF. DNA of the CDR3: TGTGCCAGCAGCCGGGACAGGGGAGACATTCAGTACTTC.

This clonotype was seen more than once but under ten times. The V and J genes are TRBV30 and TRBJ1-3, with unresolved D. Per the germline V gene, CDR1 is GTSNPN and CDR2 is SVGIG (reference sequence). V gave up 7 bases and J gave up 0 bases, with 7 bases separating them. CDR3 length equals 12 residues. The CDR3 sequence is CAYDLSGNTIYF. Here the CDR3 DNA reads TGTGCCTATGACCTCTCTGGAAACACCATATATTTT.

The sample holds a few counts of this clonotype. The chain is built from TRBV5-1 and TRBJ2-6; 12 nucleotides line up with TRBD1. Germline V CDR1 and CDR2: SGHRS, YFSETQ. This CDR3 is 16 amino acids long. The V segment lost 5 bases and the J segment 4 bases; nucleotides outside the gene matches: 4. In DNA, the CDR3 is TGCGCCAGCAGGGGACAGGGGGCGCAAGGGGCCAACGTCCTGACTTTC. Its protein product is CASRGQGAQGANVLTF.

The chain couples TRBV29-1 to TRBJ1-1; 8 bases are shared with TRBD1. The germline gives CDR1 SQVTM, CDR2 ANQGSEA. The V and J ends lost 3 bases and 5 bases, in that order; junction bases with no gene match: 20. The CDR3 sequence is 18 residues long. The CDR3 region has the DNA TGCAGCGTTGATTTAACCTTCTTCCGGGACAGGAAGATAACTGAAGCTTTCTTT. Translated: CSVDLTFFRDRKITEAFF.